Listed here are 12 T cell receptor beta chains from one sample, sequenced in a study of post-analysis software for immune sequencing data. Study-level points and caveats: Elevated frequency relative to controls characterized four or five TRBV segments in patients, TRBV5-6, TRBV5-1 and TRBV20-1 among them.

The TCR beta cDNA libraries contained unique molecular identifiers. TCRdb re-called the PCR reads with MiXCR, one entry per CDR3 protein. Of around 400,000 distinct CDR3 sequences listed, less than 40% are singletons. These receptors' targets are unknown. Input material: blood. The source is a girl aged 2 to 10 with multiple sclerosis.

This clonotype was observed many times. CDR3 loop: CASSLALDSTYSYEQYF. CDR3 nucleotide sequence: TGCGCCAGCAGCTTGGCGCTGGACTCAACATATTCCTACGAGCAGTACTTC. The gene calls are TRBV5-1 and TRBJ2-7, with D possibly matching TRBD2 (5 bases). Germline V gene sequence: CDR1 SGHRS, CDR2 YFSETQ. The CDR3 has 17 amino acids. Deletions cut 0 bases from V and 1 base from J, with 17 bases between.

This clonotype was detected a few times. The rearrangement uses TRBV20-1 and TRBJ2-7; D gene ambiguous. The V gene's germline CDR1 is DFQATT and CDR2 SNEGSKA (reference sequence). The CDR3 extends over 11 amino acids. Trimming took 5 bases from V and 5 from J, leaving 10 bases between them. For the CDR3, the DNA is TGCAGTGCTTCGTACTACCACGAGCAGTACTTC. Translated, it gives CSASYYHEQYF.

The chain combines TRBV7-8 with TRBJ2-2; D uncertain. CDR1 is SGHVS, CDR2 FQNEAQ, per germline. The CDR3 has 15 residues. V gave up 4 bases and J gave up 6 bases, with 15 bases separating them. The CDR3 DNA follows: TGTGCCAGCAGCTCCAGCCGCTCCTGGGCCGGGGAGCTGTTTTTT. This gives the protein CASSSSRSWAGELFF.

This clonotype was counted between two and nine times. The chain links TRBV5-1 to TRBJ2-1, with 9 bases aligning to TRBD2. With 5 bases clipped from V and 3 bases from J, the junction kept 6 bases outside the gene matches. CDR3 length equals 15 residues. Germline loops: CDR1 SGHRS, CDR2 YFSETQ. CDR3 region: CASRQREDHYNEQFF. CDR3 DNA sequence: TGCGCCAGCAGGCAGCGGGAGGACCACTACAATGAGCAGTTCTTC.

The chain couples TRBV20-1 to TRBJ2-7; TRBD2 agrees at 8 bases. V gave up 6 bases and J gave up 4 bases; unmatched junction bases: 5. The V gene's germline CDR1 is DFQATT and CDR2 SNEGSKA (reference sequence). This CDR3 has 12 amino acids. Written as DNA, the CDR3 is TGCAGTGCCCGGGGGGGGGTTTACGAGCAGTACTTC. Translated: CSARGGVYEQYF.

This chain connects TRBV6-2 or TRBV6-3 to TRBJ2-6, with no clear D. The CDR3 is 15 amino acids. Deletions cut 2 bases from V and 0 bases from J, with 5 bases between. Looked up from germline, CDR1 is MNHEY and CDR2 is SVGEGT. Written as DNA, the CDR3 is TGTGCCAGCAGTTACACTCCCTCTGGGGCCAACGTCCTGACTTTC. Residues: CASSYTPSGANVLTF.

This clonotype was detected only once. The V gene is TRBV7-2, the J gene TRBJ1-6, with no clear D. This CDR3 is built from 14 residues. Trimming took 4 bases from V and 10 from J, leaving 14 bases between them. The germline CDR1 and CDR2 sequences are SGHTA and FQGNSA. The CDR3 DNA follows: TGTGCCAGCAGCTCCCCGCCGGGGAACTCACCCCTCCACTTT. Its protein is CASSSPPGNSPLHF.

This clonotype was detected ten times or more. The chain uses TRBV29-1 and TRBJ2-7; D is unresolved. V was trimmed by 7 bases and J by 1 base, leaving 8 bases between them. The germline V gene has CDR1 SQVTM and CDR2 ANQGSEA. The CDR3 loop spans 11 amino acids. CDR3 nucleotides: TGCAGCGCTGTGGAATCCTACGAGCAGTACTTC. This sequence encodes CSAVESYEQYF.

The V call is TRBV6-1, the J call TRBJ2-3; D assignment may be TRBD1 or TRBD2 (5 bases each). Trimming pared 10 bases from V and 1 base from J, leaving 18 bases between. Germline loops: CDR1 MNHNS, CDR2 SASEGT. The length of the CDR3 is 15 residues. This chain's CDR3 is CATSLGTVRTDTQYF. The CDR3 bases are TGTGCCACTTCCCTAGGGACCGTTCGCACAGATACGCAGTATTTT.

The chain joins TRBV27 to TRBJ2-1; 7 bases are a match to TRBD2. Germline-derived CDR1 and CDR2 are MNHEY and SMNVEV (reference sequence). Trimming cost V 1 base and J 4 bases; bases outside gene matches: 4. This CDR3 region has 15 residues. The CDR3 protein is CASSLYEGGYNEQFF. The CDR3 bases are TGTGCCAGCAGTTTATACGAGGGAGGGTACAATGAGCAGTTCTTC.

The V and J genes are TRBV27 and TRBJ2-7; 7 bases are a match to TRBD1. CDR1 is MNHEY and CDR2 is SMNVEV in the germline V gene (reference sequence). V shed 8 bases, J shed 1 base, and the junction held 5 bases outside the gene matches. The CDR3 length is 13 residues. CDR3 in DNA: TGTGCCAGCGGATTGACAGGGTCCTACGAGCAGTACTTC. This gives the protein CASGLTGSYEQYF.

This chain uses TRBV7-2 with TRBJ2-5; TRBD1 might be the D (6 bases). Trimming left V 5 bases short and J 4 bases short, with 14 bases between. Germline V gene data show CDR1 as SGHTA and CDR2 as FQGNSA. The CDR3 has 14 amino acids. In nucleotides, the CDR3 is TGTGCCAGCAGCCACAGGGTGGACCGAGAGACCCAGTACTTC. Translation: CASSHRVDRETQYF.